This TCR beta chain was captured by sequencing in a study of blood T cell repertoires in COVID-19. A Seattle source enrolled patients during active infection and followed them longitudinally. Germline values: CDR1 KGHSH, CDR2 LQKENI. V lost 3 bases to trimming and J lost 0 bases, with 8 bases between them. The CDR3 extends over 14 amino acids. Using immunoSEQ multiplex PCR, the repertoire was profiled, and TCRdb retains in-frame clones only, with some absent. This sample has about 240,000 clones, with nearly 95% found just once. Source material: peripheral blood. The clonotype comes from a man younger than 45 with COVID-19, enrolled during active disease. The V call is TRBV18, the J call TRBJ1-2, with D unresolved. CDR3 protein: CASSPGRTNYGYTF. The CDR3, as DNA: TGTGCCAGCTCACCCGGGAGGACTAACTATGGCTACACCTTC.